These 25 T cell receptor beta chains originate from one sample sequenced in a study of chemoradiotherapy in HPV16-positive cancers. The method was immunoSEQ multiplex PCR; TCRdb's version includes in-frame clones alone and lacks a portion of them. The sample lists about 5,000 clones; over 75% were seen once. Sequencing used tumor tissue, obtained from a patient who underwent chemoradiotherapy. These receptors were taken from a human donor with HPV-associated anogenital cancer.

The chain combines TRBV7-2 with TRBJ1-6; maybe TRBD1 (5 bases). Germline V CDR1 and CDR2: SGHTA, FQGNSA. This CDR3 is built from 15 residues. V dropped 3 bases and J dropped 6 bases, with 12 bases sitting between them. The CDR3: CASSFWGEGNSPLHF. The CDR3 bases are TGTGCCAGCAGCTTTTGGGGGGAGGGTAATTCACCCCTCCACTTT.

The CDR3 loop is CASRTTRVAETQYF. The DNA for the CDR3 is TGTGCCAGCAGGACGACCAGGGTCGCAGAGACCCAGTACTTC. V is TRBV27 and J is TRBJ2-5, with D perhaps TRBD1 (5 bases). Trimming stripped 6 bases from V and 4 bases from J, with 15 bases between. The CDR3 has 14 residues. Germline CDR1 MNHEY, CDR2 SMNVEV (reference sequence).

The rearrangement joins TRBV10-3 to TRBJ1-2; 7 nucleotides agree with TRBD1. V lost 5 bases and J lost 5; bases outside the gene matches: 5. The length of the CDR3 is 13 residues. Germline CDR1 reads ENHRY; CDR2 reads SYGVKD. The CDR3 spells CAISHEGAYGYTF. In DNA, the CDR3 is TGTGCCATCAGTCACGAGGGGGCTTATGGCTACACCTTC.

This clone was seen a handful of times. The CDR3 region has the DNA TGTGCCAGCAGACGGACAGGGATGAGGAACACTGAAGCTTTCTTT. Protein product: CASRRTGMRNTEAFF. The rearrangement uses TRBV6-5 and TRBJ1-1; TRBD1 matches at 8 bases. From germline, CDR1 is MNHEY and CDR2 SVGAGI. There are 15 residues in the CDR3. After removal of 6 bases from V and 1 base from J, the junction contained 7 bases not matched to a gene.

This chain links TRBV25-1 with TRBJ1-4; TRBD1 is a possible D gene (5 bases). The CDR3 consists of 11 residues. Per germline, CDR1 MGHDK and CDR2 SYGVNS. V lost 6 bases, J lost 13 bases, and 12 bases lay in between. The CDR3 DNA is TGTGCCAGCAGGGGGCCCGATCGACTGTTTTTT. Translating gives CASRGPDRLFF. The full variable domain, completed using reference TRBV25-1 and TRBJ1-4, is EADIYQTPRYLVIGTGKKITLECSQTMGHDKMYWYQQDPGMELHLIHYSYGVNSTEKGDLSSESTVSRIRTEHFPLTLESARPSHTSQYLCASRGPDRLFFGSGTQLSVL.

V and J are TRBV27 and TRBJ2-1; 8 bases agree with TRBD2. There are 17 residues in the CDR3. The germline gives CDR1 MNHEY, CDR2 SMNVEV (reference sequence). V shed 3 bases, J shed 7 bases, and the junction held 14 bases outside the gene matches. CDR3 protein: CASSFHPTSASGNEQFF. CDR3 DNA sequence: TGTGCCAGCAGTTTCCACCCGACTAGCGCCAGTGGGAATGAGCAGTTCTTC.

V and J are TRBV5-1 and TRBJ1-1, with 7 bases matching TRBD1. The germline V gene encodes CDR1 SGHRS and CDR2 YFSETQ. The CDR3 loop spans 14 amino acids. V gave up 4 bases and J gave up 4 bases; unmatched junction bases: 7. The CDR3 region has the DNA TGCGCCAGCAGCGGTAGACAGGGCGGCACTGAAGCTTTCTTT. Translated: CASSGRQGGTEAFF. The complete variable domain, with remaining parts taken from reference TRBV5-1 and TRBJ1-1, reads KAGVTQTPRYLIKTRGQQVTLSCSPISGHRSVSWYQQTPGQGLQFLFEYFSETQRNKGNFPGRFSGRQFSNSRSEMNVSTLELGDSALYLCASSGRQGGTEAFFGQGTRLTVV.

Of note for this clone: Other DNA sequences within the sample encode an identical CDR3. V usage is TRBV9 and J usage is TRBJ2-7, with 7 bases lining up with TRBD1. CDR1 and CDR2 (germline): SGDLS, YYNGEE. The CDR3 contains 13 residues. The trim removed 3 bases at V and 5 bases at J, leaving 5 bases unmatched. This CDR3 reads CASSEGDRDEQYF. CDR3 coding DNA: TGTGCCAGCAGCGAGGGGGACAGAGACGAGCAGTACTTC. Using reference TRBV9 and TRBJ2-7 for the parts outside the CDR3, the full variable domain is DSGVTQTPKHLITATGQRVTLRCSPRSGDLSVYWYQQSLDQGLQFLIQYYNGEERAKGNILERFSAQQFPDLHSELNLSSLELGDSALYFCASSEGDRDEQYFGPGTRLTVT.

This clone appeared once. The V call is TRBV2, the J call TRBJ2-7; D may be TRBD2 (5 bases). The germline V and J ends were trimmed by 4 bases and 3 bases, with 19 bases remaining between them. Germline values: CDR1 SNHLY, CDR2 FYNNEI. The length of the CDR3 is 16 residues. The CDR3 sequence: CASSGRGLAVNYEQYF. The DNA of the CDR3 is TGTGCCAGCAGTGGGCGTGGGCTAGCTGTAAACTACGAGCAGTACTTC.

The chain is built from TRBV6-1 and TRBJ2-7; either TRBD1 or TRBD2 may supply D (5 bases each). Trimming cost V 5 bases and J 4 bases, with 18 bases left between them. The germline gives CDR1 MNHNS, CDR2 SASEGT. The CDR3 has 15 residues. This chain's CDR3 is CASSRDRGTHYEQYF. The CDR3 coding sequence is TGTGCCAGCAGTCGGGACCGAGGAACCCATTACGAGCAGTACTTC.

The V and J genes are TRBV27 and TRBJ1-5, with D uncertain. Germline V gene lookup returns CDR1 MNHEY and CDR2 SMNVEV (reference sequence). This CDR3 has 13 amino acids. Trimming stripped 3 bases from V and 9 bases from J, with 12 bases between. CDR3 residues: CASSFPGKGPQHF. CDR3 bases: TGTGCCAGCAGTTTCCCAGGAAAAGGGCCCCAGCATTTT.

This clone appeared a single time. V is TRBV10-3 and J is TRBJ1-4; D is uncertain. The V end was cut by 9 bases, the J end by 2 bases, with 10 bases between. The CDR3 totals 13 residues. From germline, CDR1 is ENHRY and CDR2 SYGVKD. The CDR3 DNA reads as TGTGCCATAAAGGCAGATACTAATGAAAAACTGTTTTTT. Amino acids: CAIKADTNEKLFF.

The chain uses TRBV25-1 and TRBJ2-2; D is unresolved. The CDR3 extends over 11 amino acids. Germline CDR1 reads MGHDK; CDR2 reads SYGVNS. The germline V and J ends were trimmed by 4 bases and 6 bases, with 3 bases remaining between them. CDR3 amino acids: CASSGPGELFF. The CDR3 region has the DNA TGTGCCAGCAGTGGTCCCGGGGAGCTGTTTTTT.

The chain joins TRBV6-5 to TRBJ1-1; TRBD1 matches 9 bases. Per the germline V gene, CDR1 is MNHEY and CDR2 is SVGAGI. The length of the CDR3 is 14 residues. Trimming at V came to 5 bases and at J to 11 bases, leaving 12 bases not matched to a gene. In DNA, the CDR3 is TGTGCCAGCAGTCCCGGACAGGGGAATCGTGCGGCTTTCTTT. Translation: CASSPGQGNRAAFF.

V and J are TRBV4-3 and TRBJ2-1, with D possibly being TRBD1 or TRBD2 (7 bases each). CDR3 length: 15 amino acids. Per the germline V gene, CDR1 is LGHNA and CDR2 is YSLEER. V lost 4 bases to trimming and J lost 8 bases, with 18 bases between them. The CDR3 here is CASSPQGGAWDEQFF. CDR3 coding DNA: TGCGCCAGCAGCCCCCAGGGGGGGGCATGGGATGAGCAGTTCTTC.

The genes are TRBV27 and TRBJ2-2, with D unclear. The CDR3 totals 12 residues. Germline values: CDR1 MNHEY, CDR2 SMNVEV (reference sequence). Trimming left V 6 bases short and J 1 base short, with 3 bases between. CDR3 in amino acids: CASRWNTGELFF. CDR3 sequence (DNA): TGTGCCAGCAGGTGGAACACCGGGGAGCTGTTTTTT.

This clone appeared once. This rearrangement joins TRBV21-1 to TRBJ1-1. TRBV21-1 is a known pseudogene. The CDR3 has 14 amino acids. The CDR3 reads CASSKGVYDGVAFF. The CDR3 DNA follows: TGTGCCAGCAGCAAAGGGGTATATGACGGGGTAGCTTTCTTT.

This clone was detected once. The V gene is TRBV6-6, the J gene TRBJ2-2; maybe TRBD1 (7 bases). Germline CDR1 is MNHNY and CDR2 is SVGAGI (reference sequence). This CDR3 is 14 amino acids long. Trimming removed 6 bases at V and 5 bases at J, with 13 bases between. The CDR3 protein is CASSSQGGTGELFF. The CDR3 DNA reads TGTGCCAGCAGCTCTCAGGGGGGAACCGGGGAGCTGTTTTTT.

This clone was picked up one time. The identical CDR3 is also encoded by other nucleotide sequences in the sample. J is TRBJ1-1 and V is TRBV7-9; D is perhaps TRBD1 (5 bases). The CDR3 covers 13 residues. Germline CDR1 SEHNR, CDR2 FQNEAQ (reference sequence). V was shortened by 5 bases and J by 1 base, with 8 bases between the two germline ends. The CDR3 loop is CASSLGQNTEAFF. CDR3 DNA: TGTGCCAGCAGCCTTGGACAGAACACTGAAGCTTTCTTT.

The chain joins TRBV7-9 to TRBJ1-1, with 7 bases fitting TRBD1. From germline, CDR1 is SEHNR and CDR2 FQNEAQ (reference sequence). This CDR3 spans 14 amino acids. J was trimmed by 5 bases and V by 4 bases; bases with no gene match: 7. CDR3 DNA: TGTGCCAGCAGCTCACAGGGGAGGGTTACTGAAGCTTTCTTT. Amino acids: CASSSQGRVTEAFF.

The chain is built from TRBV19 and TRBJ1-5; 10 nucleotides match TRBD1. The CDR3 spans 15 residues. Germline V gene sequence: CDR1 LNHDA, CDR2 SQIVND (reference sequence). J gave up 5 bases and V 3 bases, and 4 bases lay outside the gene matches. Here the CDR3 reads CASSMDRGTYQPQHF. The CDR3 DNA reads TGTGCCAGTAGTATGGACAGGGGGACATATCAGCCCCAGCATTTT.

The chain couples TRBV10-2 to TRBJ2-3; no reliable D call. The CDR3 has 15 amino acids. Germline V gene data show CDR1 as WSHSY and CDR2 as SAAADI. Trimming stripped 3 bases from V and 0 bases from J, with 10 bases between. The CDR3 sequence is CASSDVSGSTDTQYF. The CDR3 DNA follows: TGCGCCAGCAGTGACGTGTCAGGTAGCACAGATACGCAGTATTTT.

V is TRBV19 and J is TRBJ1-2; 7 bases match TRBD1. The CDR3 loop spans 15 amino acids. Germline CDR1 and CDR2: LNHDA and SQIVND (reference sequence). The V gene end was trimmed by 6 bases and the J gene end by 8 bases; junction bases not matched to a gene: 15. This CDR3 is CASSREGGAGWGYTF. CDR3 coding DNA: TGTGCCAGTAGCCGAGAAGGGGGCGCGGGTTGGGGCTACACCTTC.

This chain uses TRBV10-3 with TRBJ2-7; perhaps TRBD1 as D (7 bases). The CDR3 contains 13 residues. The germline CDR1 and CDR2 sequences are ENHRY and SYGVKD. The V gene lost 7 bases and the J gene lost 6 bases, with 16 bases spanning the gap. In DNA, the CDR3 is TGTGCCATCACTCCCACCCAGGGGGGCGAGCAGTACTTC. Protein product: CAITPTQGGEQYF.

The chain carries TRBV19 and TRBJ2-1; 8 nucleotides agree with TRBD1. The CDR3 runs 14 residues. Germline CDR1 LNHDA, CDR2 SQIVND (reference sequence). V gave up 8 bases and J gave up 0 bases; unmatched junction bases: 3. The DNA of the CDR3 is TGTGCCAGTCAGACAGGGGACTCCTACAATGAGCAGTTCTTC. Its translation: CASQTGDSYNEQFF.